This T cell receptor beta chain was profiled in a study of human T cells and chemical hapten exposure (dated by TCRdb to about 2021). For the wider study: For sensitization, 2% DPC in acetone was applied to a 2 cm by 2 cm area of upper inner arm skin. Throughout the approximately 22-week study period, patients were also given weekly therapeutic DPC doses on the scalp. Libraries were pooled for sequencing, and variation in per-sample TCR yields was attributed mainly to small differences in library volumes within the pool. Alopecia areata with under or over 50% scalp involvement, alopecia totalis and alopecia universalis were represented in the patient cohort, which was mostly female. For TCR sequencing, blood came from 25 to 30 alopecia patients at anywhere from one to four time points (pre-sensitization, 2, 6 and 24 weeks). Patch testing was done on the upper back using Finn chambers containing 0.01% DPC, and results were scored after 6 days according to International Contact Dermatitis Research Group standards. Blood samples were taken from patients before sensitization (week 0) and at 2, 6 and about 24 weeks after DPC sensitization. This study followed changes in the peripheral blood TCR repertoire in vivo during primary and secondary sensitization of alopecia patients to the hapten diphenylcyclopropenone (DPC).

The method was RACE. The data were produced on a NextSeq 500. During library preparation, unique molecular identifiers were attached to individual cDNA molecules so that TCRs could be counted in a quantitative, reproducible way. Both TCR alpha and TCR beta chains were sequenced from each blood RNA sample. In the original analysis: A median of about 100,000 TCRs per sample was observed, with a range of roughly 20,000 to 700,000. V, J and CDR3 annotation of the TCR reads was carried out using the Decombinator software suite. Every sample was subsampled to the same number of TCRs (28,000) for the PS versus PT1 abundance plots. Expanded TCRs were defined as absent before sensitization and observed at least eight times at the 2-week time point. TCRdb cleaned the public reads at Q25 with fastp, built clones with MiXCR and kept in-frame beta chains. Entries that share a CDR3 protein sequence are merged under the most common genes and DNA. Here the V and J calls rest on TCRdb's processing, not on the authors' analysis. The sample data list about 51,000 distinct CDR3 sequences, and 9.4% of these were observed just once. 13% to 15% of the sample rests with the top ten.

What the work shows at the level of the full study, not this receptor alone: All patients had alopecia, a presumed autoimmune disease, so their immune response might differ from that of healthy individuals. Compared with pre-sensitization or healthy control sets, expanded TCRs formed significantly more large CDR3 similarity clusters, which is consistent with antigen-driven responses. The number of TCRs above 1 in 1000 frequency did not change with DPC sensitization; there was no evidence of global repertoire structure alterations. After repeated subsampling, changes were observed in the strength of the expansion versus patch-test correlation and in the threshold at which the correlation became significant. The number of PT1 expanded TCRs positively correlated with patch test score, significant at thresholds 8, 16 and 32 but not 4.

CDR1 is given as MGHRA and CDR2 as YSYEKL, both from the germline V gene. Taken from cysteine to phenylalanine, the CDR3 has 15 residues. Just CDR3 DNA is preserved here, 45 bases in frame from base 1. Germline trimming amounts to 1 base on V and 4 bases on J, with 4 as the count of junction bases outside the gene matches. The time point label here, explained by the study, means: pre-sensitization, week 0. This specimen's treatment or condition label, per the study, means: therapeutic diphenylcyclopropenone sensitization with weekly scalp DPC. At each patch-test visit, blood was drawn before the patch test was applied. To be eligible, patients had to be aged 18 to 70, diagnosed with alopecia and judged suitable for DPC therapy, while pregnant patients were excluded. Total RNA was extracted from unfractionated whole blood that had been collected in Tempus Blood RNA tubes. This clonotype has ten or more counts. The target of this receptor is not known. Base quality data are lacking; no much larger clone is found one base away.

The source was whole blood, collected in connection with sensitization to the hapten diphenylcyclopropenone (DPC). The chain uses TRBV4-1 and TRBJ2-5, with TRBD1 identical over 9 junction bases. The TCR comes from a middle-aged woman with alopecia areata. Some clones in this sample may be carry-over from other donors' samples. The DNA is as follows: TGCGCCAGCAGCCAAGGAGGACAGGGGAGAGAGACCCAGTACTTC. Its product reads: CASSQGGQGRETQYF.